These T cell receptor beta chains were read from a single sample in a study of T cells in Graves' hyperthyroidism and ophthalmopathy. TCRdb reprocessed the multiplex PCR reads with MiXCR, giving one entry per CDR3 protein. The sample lists around 340,000 distinct CDR3 sequences; about a sixth were seen once. Input material: blood. Receptors were obtained from a woman under 40 with Graves' hyperthyroidism that later progressed to Graves' ophthalmopathy. CDR3s include the opening cysteine and the closing phenylalanine or tryptophan. A D gene is named only where the DNA matches it firmly. Clone size, where shown, is once, few, many, or a class for clones that have expanded.

clone_size: many; v_call: TRBV2; j_call: TRBJ2-7; d_call: TRBD2; cdr3_length: 14; cdr3_aa: CASRKIAGDYEQYF; cdr3_nt: TGTGCCAGCAGGAAAATAGCGGGAGACTACGAGCAGTACTTC
clone_size: -; v_call: TRBV30; j_call: TRBJ1-1; d_call: TRBD1; cdr3_length: 12; cdr3_aa: CAWSDRTGEAFF; cdr3_nt: TGTGCCTGGAGTGATCGGACAGGGGAAGCTTTCTTT
clone_size: few; v_call: TRBV6-1; j_call: TRBJ2-7; d_call: -; cdr3_length: 13; cdr3_aa: CASSEAPTYEQYF; cdr3_nt: TGTGCCAGCAGTGAAGCGCCCACCTACGAGCAGTACTTC
clone_size: -; v_call: TRBV7-9; j_call: TRBJ2-2; d_call: -; cdr3_length: 17; cdr3_aa: CASSLVRTGAGSGELFF; cdr3_nt: TGTGCCAGCAGCTTAGTGAGGACAGGCGCGGGGTCCGGGGAGCTGTTTTTT
clone_size: once; v_call: TRBV7-3; j_call: TRBJ1-4; d_call: TRBD1; cdr3_length: 15; cdr3_aa: CASSPGTGGLGKLFF; cdr3_nt: TGTGCCAGCAGCCCCGGGACAGGGGGCCTCGGAAAACTGTTTTTT
clone_size: few; v_call: TRBV24-1; j_call: TRBJ1-2; d_call: -; cdr3_length: 12; cdr3_aa: CATWGGDYGYTF; cdr3_nt: TGTGCCACCTGGGGAGGGGACTATGGCTACACCTTC
clone_size: few; v_call: TRBV6-1; j_call: TRBJ2-7; d_call: TRBD2; cdr3_length: 15; cdr3_aa: CASRTGLAWSYEQYF; cdr3_nt: TGTGCCAGCAGGACGGGACTAGCGTGGTCCTACGAGCAGTACTTC
clone_size: many; v_call: TRBV9; j_call: TRBJ2-5; d_call: TRBD2; cdr3_length: 14; cdr3_aa: CASSDGGGGETQYF; cdr3_nt: TGTGCCAGCAGCGACGGGGGGGGGGGCGAGACCCAGTACTTC
clone_size: many; v_call: TRBV28; j_call: TRBJ2-3; d_call: -; cdr3_length: 20; cdr3_aa: CASTRGRFRDKKGREDTQYF; cdr3_nt: TGTGCCAGCACCCGAGGGAGGTTCCGGGACAAAAAAGGTCGTGAAGATACGCAGTATTTT
clone_size: many; v_call: TRBV27; j_call: TRBJ2-1; d_call: -; cdr3_length: 12; cdr3_aa: CASEGEGHEQFF; cdr3_nt: TGTGCCAGCGAGGGGGAGGGTCATGAGCAGTTCTTC
clone_size: few; v_call: TRBV28; j_call: TRBJ1-1; d_call: -; cdr3_length: 13; cdr3_aa: CASNPPAGTEAFF; cdr3_nt: TGTGCCAGCAATCCCCCCGCGGGGACTGAAGCTTTCTTT
clone_size: many; v_call: TRBV24-1; j_call: TRBJ1-2; d_call: -; cdr3_length: 14; cdr3_aa: CATSETTENYGYTF; cdr3_nt: TGTGCCACCAGTGAGACGACAGAGAACTATGGCTACACCTTC
clone_size: many; v_call: TRBV11-2; j_call: TRBJ2-5; d_call: TRBD2; cdr3_length: 18; cdr3_aa: CASSLDLFELAGVETQYF; cdr3_nt: TGTGCCAGCAGCTTAGATCTCTTCGAACTAGCGGGAGTAGAGACCCAGTACTTC
clone_size: few; v_call: TRBV7-2; j_call: TRBJ2-7; d_call: -; cdr3_length: 19; cdr3_aa: CASSLDIGGSGIRSYEQYF; cdr3_nt: TGTGCCAGCAGCTTAGATATAGGCGGGTCAGGGATTCGCTCCTACGAGCAGTACTTC
clone_size: few; v_call: TRBV5-4; j_call: TRBJ1-2; d_call: -; cdr3_length: 15; cdr3_aa: CASSLEQGRNYGYTF; cdr3_nt: TGTGCCAGCAGCTTGGAGCAGGGGCGCAACTATGGCTACACCTTC
clone_size: many; v_call: TRBV27; j_call: TRBJ1-6; d_call: -; cdr3_length: 14; cdr3_aa: CASSLSTGNSPLHF; cdr3_nt: TGTGCCAGCAGTTTATCGACGGGGAATTCACCCCTCCACTTT
clone_size: many; v_call: TRBV12-3/TRBV12-4; j_call: TRBJ1-2; d_call: TRBD1; cdr3_length: 14; cdr3_aa: CASREGQGHYGYTF; cdr3_nt: TGTGCCAGCAGAGAGGGACAGGGTCACTATGGCTACACCTTC
clone_size: few; v_call: TRBV27; j_call: TRBJ2-1; d_call: -; cdr3_length: 16; cdr3_aa: CASSPNGPSAYNEQFF; cdr3_nt: TGTGCCAGCAGTCCCAACGGCCCGAGCGCCTACAATGAGCAGTTCTTC
clone_size: many; v_call: TRBV6-1; j_call: TRBJ1-1; d_call: -; cdr3_length: 15; cdr3_aa: CASRTSGPGNTEAFF; cdr3_nt: TGTGCCAGCAGGACCTCAGGGCCGGGGAACACTGAAGCTTTCTTT
clone_size: many; v_call: TRBV2; j_call: TRBJ2-5; d_call: -; cdr3_length: 13; cdr3_aa: CASRGRGGETQYF; cdr3_nt: TGTGCCAGCAGAGGCAGGGGCGGAGAGACCCAGTACTTC
clone_size: many; v_call: TRBV12-3/TRBV12-4; j_call: TRBJ2-1; d_call: -; cdr3_length: 13; cdr3_aa: CASSWESYNEQFF; cdr3_nt: TGTGCCAGCAGTTGGGAGTCCTACAATGAGCAGTTCTTC
clone_size: few; v_call: TRBV4-1; j_call: TRBJ2-1; d_call: -; cdr3_length: 14; cdr3_aa: CASSQEVSYNEQFF; cdr3_nt: TGCGCCAGCAGCCAAGAGGTCAGCTACAATGAGCAGTTCTTC
clone_size: once; v_call: TRBV10-3; j_call: TRBJ2-3; d_call: -; cdr3_length: 17; cdr3_aa: CAISATGAPVSTDTQYF; cdr3_nt: TGTGCCATCAGTGCAACAGGAGCTCCGGTAAGCACAGATACGCAGTATTTT
clone_size: many; v_call: TRBV24-1; j_call: TRBJ1-2; d_call: -; cdr3_length: 16; cdr3_aa: CATSDGLETANYGYTF; cdr3_nt: TGTGCCACCAGTGACGGGTTGGAAACAGCTAACTATGGCTACACCTTC
clone_size: -; v_call: TRBV6-2/TRBV6-3; j_call: TRBJ2-3; d_call: -; cdr3_length: 13; cdr3_aa: CASSYFPGYAQYF; cdr3_nt: TGTGCCAGCAGTTACTTTCCGGGATACGCACAGTATTTT
clone_size: -; v_call: TRBV2; j_call: TRBJ2-1; d_call: -; cdr3_length: 12; cdr3_aa: CASSELANEQFF; cdr3_nt: TGTGCCAGCAGTGAACTAGCGAATGAGCAGTTCTTC
clone_size: many; v_call: TRBV30; j_call: TRBJ2-5; d_call: TRBD1; cdr3_length: 15; cdr3_aa: CALNDKQGAQETQYF; cdr3_nt: TGTGCCTTAAACGACAAACAGGGGGCTCAAGAGACCCAGTACTTC
clone_size: many; v_call: TRBV27; j_call: TRBJ1-1; d_call: -; cdr3_length: 13; cdr3_aa: CASKLPGANEAFF; cdr3_nt: TGTGCCAGCAAGTTGCCGGGGGCGAATGAAGCTTTCTTT
clone_size: many; v_call: TRBV28; j_call: TRBJ2-5; d_call: TRBD2; cdr3_length: 16; cdr3_aa: CASSLGTSGIQKTQYF; cdr3_nt: TGTGCCAGCAGTTTGGGGACTAGCGGGATTCAAAAGACCCAGTACTTC
clone_size: many; v_call: TRBV2; j_call: TRBJ1-5; d_call: -; cdr3_length: 16; cdr3_aa: CASKGTTSNSNQPQHF; cdr3_nt: TGTGCCAGCAAGGGGACGACCTCGAATAGCAATCAGCCCCAGCATTTT
clone_size: few; v_call: TRBV3-1; j_call: TRBJ1-1; d_call: -; cdr3_length: 13; cdr3_aa: CASNGHKNTEAFF; cdr3_nt: TGTGCCAGCAACGGACACAAGAACACTGAAGCTTTCTTT
clone_size: -; v_call: TRBV2; j_call: TRBJ2-1; d_call: -; cdr3_length: 13; cdr3_aa: CASNGVSYNEQFF; cdr3_nt: TGTGCCAGCAATGGGGTCTCCTACAATGAGCAGTTCTTC
clone_size: many; v_call: TRBV27; j_call: TRBJ2-7; d_call: -; cdr3_length: 16; cdr3_aa: CASSFGGDRTTYEQYF; cdr3_nt: TGTGCCAGCAGTTTCGGGGGGGACAGGACGACCTACGAGCAGTACTTC
clone_size: few; v_call: TRBV7-2; j_call: TRBJ2-3; d_call: TRBD2; cdr3_length: 12; cdr3_aa: CASSLIGGRQYF; cdr3_nt: TGTGCCAGCAGCTTAATTGGCGGGAGGCAGTATTTT
clone_size: many; v_call: TRBV19; j_call: TRBJ1-5; d_call: -; cdr3_length: 18; cdr3_aa: CASSPTSLPEYGNQPQHF; cdr3_nt: TGTGCCAGTAGTCCAACCTCACTCCCGGAATACGGCAATCAGCCCCAGCATTTT